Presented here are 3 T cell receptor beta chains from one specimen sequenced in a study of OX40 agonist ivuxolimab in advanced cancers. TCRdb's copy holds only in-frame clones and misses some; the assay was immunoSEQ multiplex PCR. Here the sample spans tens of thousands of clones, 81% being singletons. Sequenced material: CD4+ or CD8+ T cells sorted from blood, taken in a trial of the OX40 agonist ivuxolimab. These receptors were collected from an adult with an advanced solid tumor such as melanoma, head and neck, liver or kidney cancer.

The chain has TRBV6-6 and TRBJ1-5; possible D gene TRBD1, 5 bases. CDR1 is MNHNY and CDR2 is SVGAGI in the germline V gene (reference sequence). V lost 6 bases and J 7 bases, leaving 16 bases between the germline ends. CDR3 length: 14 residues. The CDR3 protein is CASRNTGSGQPQHF. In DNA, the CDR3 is TGTGCCAGCAGGAATACGGGGTCAGGGCAGCCCCAGCATTTT.

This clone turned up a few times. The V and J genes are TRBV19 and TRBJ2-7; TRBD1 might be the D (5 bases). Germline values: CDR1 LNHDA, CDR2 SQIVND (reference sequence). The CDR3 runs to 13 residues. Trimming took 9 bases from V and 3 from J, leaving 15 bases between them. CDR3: CASSSTQGYEQYF. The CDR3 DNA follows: TGTGCCAGCTCCTCCACCCAGGGCTACGAGCAGTACTTC.

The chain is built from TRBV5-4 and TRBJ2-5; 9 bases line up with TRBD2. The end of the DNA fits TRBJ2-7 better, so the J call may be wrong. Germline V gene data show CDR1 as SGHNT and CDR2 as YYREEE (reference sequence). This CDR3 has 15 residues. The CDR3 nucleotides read TGTGCCAGCAGCTCCCCCGTAGCGGGAGATAACGAGCAGTACTTC. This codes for CASSSPVAGDNEQYF.